This T cell receptor (beta chain) was identified in a study of T-cell reconstitution after alpha-beta-depleted transplantation in children. The CDR3 has 16 amino acids. Trimming removed 4 bases from V and 0 bases from J, with 14 bases in between. The germline V gene encodes CDR1 SGHRS and CDR2 YFSETQ. In this sample, this clonotype turned up a few times. Its antigen is currently unknown. Unique molecular identifiers were incorporated when the TCRbeta library was constructed. Each CDR3 protein gets one entry after TCRdb re-called the PCR reads with MiXCR. The sample contains a few hundred thousand distinct CDR3 sequences, 15% to 20% of which appear only once. Study observations and caveats: When one year had passed after transplant, most T-cell counts and diversity came from newly produced T cells. After transplant, at about two months, alpha-beta T cells were reportedly derived from several hundred expanded graft clones. In some patients, recipient T cells and intrathymic progenitors surviving conditioning explained high day-60 diversity.

V usage is TRBV5-1 and J usage is TRBJ2-1; D is undetermined. Here the sequenced sample was PBMCs, mostly from graft donor cells, taken 360 days after TCRalphabeta/CD19-depleted stem cell transplant. The sequence was collected from a boy under three years old who had a stem cell transplant for Wiskott-Aldrich syndrome, so the T cells may come from the graft donor. CDR3 loop: CASSLRPAHSYNEQFF. CDR3 sequence (DNA): TGCGCCAGCAGCCTCCGGCCAGCGCACTCCTACAATGAGCAGTTCTTC.